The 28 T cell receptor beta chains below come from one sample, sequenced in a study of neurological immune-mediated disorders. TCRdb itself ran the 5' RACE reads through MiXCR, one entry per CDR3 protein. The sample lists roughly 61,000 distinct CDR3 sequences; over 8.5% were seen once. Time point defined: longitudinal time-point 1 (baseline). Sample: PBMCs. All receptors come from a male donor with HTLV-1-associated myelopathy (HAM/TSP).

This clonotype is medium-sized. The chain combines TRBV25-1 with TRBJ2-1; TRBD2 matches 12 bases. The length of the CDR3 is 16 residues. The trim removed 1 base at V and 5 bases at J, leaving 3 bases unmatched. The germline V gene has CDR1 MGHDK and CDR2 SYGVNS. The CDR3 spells CASSEFLAGGHNEQFF. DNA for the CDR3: TGTGCCAGCAGTGAATTCCTAGCGGGGGGGCACAATGAGCAGTTCTTC.

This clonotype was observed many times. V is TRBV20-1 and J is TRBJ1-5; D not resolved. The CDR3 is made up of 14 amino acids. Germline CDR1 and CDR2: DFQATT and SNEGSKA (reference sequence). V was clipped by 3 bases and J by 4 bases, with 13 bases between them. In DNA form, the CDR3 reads TGCAGTGCTAGGGAATCATGGATTAATCAGCCCCAGCATTTT. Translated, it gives CSARESWINQPQHF.

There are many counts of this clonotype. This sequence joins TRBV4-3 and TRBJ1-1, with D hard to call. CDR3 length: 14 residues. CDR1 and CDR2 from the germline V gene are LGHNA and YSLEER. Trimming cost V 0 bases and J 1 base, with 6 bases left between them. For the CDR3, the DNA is TGCGCCAGCAGCCAAGATGTCTGGAACACTGAAGCTTTCTTT. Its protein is CASSQDVWNTEAFF.

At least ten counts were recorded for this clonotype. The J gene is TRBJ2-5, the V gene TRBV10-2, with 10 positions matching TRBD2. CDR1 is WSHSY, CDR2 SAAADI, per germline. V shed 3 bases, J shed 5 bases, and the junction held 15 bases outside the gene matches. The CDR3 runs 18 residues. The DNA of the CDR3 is TGCGCCAGCAGTGATTCCCTCGGGAGCGGGGGGGCCCGGGAGACCCAGTACTTC. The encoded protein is CASSDSLGSGGARETQYF.

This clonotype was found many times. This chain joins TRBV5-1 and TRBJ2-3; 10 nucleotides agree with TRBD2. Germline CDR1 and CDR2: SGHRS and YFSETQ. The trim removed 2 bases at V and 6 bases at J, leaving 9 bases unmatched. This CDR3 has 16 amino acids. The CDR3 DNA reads TGCGCCAGCAGCTTTATAGCCCTGACTAGCGGGGATACGCAGTATTTT. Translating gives CASSFIALTSGDTQYF.

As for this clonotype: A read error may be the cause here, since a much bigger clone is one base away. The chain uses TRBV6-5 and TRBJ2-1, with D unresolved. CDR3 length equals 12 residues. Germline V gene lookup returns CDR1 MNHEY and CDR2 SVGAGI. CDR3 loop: CARSLGTGLQFF. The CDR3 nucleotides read TGTGCCAGAAGTTTAGGTACCGGGTTGCAGTTCTTC.

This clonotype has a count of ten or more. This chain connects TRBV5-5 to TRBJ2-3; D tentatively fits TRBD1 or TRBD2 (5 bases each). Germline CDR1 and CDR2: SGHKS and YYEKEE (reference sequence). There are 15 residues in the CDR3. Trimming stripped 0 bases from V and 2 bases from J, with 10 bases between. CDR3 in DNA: TGTGCCAGCAGCTTGGGGGGGATCTACACAGATACGCAGTATTTT. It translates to CASSLGGIYTDTQYF. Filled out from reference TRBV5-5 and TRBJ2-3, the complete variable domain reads DAGVTQSPTHLIKTRGQQVTLRCSPISGHKSVSWYQQVLGQGPQFIFQYYEKEERGRGNFPDRFSARQFPNYSSELNVNALLLGDSALYLCASSLGGIYTDTQYFGPGTRLTVL.

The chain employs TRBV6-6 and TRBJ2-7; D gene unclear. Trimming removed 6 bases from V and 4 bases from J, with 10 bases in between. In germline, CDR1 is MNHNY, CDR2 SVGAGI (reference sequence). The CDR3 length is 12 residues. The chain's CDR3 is CASSSTIYEQYF. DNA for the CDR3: TGTGCCAGCAGCTCTACAATTTACGAGCAGTACTTC.

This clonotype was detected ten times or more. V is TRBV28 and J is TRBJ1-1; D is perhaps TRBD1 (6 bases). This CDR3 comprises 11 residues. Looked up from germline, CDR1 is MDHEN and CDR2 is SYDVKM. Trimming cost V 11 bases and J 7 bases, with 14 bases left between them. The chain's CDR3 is CAATMDSEAFF. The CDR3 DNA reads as TGTGCCGCTACGATGGACAGTGAAGCTTTCTTT. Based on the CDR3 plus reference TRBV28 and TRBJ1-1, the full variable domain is DVKVTQSSRYLVKRTGEKVFLECVQDMDHENMFWYRQDPGLGLRLIYFSYDVKMKEKGDIPEGYSVSREKKERFSLILESASTNQTSMYLCAATMDSEAFFGQGTRLTVV.

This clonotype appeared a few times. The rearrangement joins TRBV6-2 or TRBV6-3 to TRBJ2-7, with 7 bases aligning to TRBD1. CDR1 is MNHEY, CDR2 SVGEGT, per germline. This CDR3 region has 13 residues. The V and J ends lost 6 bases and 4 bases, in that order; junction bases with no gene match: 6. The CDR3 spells CASRPGTDYEQYF. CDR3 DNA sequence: TGTGCCAGCAGGCCCGGGACAGATTACGAGCAGTACTTC.

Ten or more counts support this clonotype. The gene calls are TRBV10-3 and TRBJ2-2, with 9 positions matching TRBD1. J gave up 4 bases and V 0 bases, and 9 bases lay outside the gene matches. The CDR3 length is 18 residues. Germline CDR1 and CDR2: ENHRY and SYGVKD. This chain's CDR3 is CAISESRGTGILTGELFF. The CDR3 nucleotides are TGTGCCATCAGTGAGTCGAGAGGGACAGGGATTCTCACCGGGGAGCTGTTTTTT.

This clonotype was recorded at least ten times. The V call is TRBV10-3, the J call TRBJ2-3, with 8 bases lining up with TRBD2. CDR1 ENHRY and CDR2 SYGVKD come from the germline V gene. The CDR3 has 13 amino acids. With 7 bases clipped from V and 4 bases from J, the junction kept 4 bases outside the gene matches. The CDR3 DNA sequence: TGTGCCATCAACGGGGGGGCCGCAGATACGCAGTATTTT. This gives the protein CAINGGAADTQYF.

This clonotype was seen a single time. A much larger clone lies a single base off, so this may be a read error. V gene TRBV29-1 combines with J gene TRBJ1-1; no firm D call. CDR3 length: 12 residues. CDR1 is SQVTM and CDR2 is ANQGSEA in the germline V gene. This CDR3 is CGVADWNTEAFF. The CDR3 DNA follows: TGCGGCGTTGCTGATTGGAACACTGAAGCTTTCTTT.

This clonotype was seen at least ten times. The CDR3 DNA is TGTGCCAGCAGTTTAACAGGGAAGGCTCTCTACGAGCAGTACTTC. This gives the protein CASSLTGKALYEQYF. The chain links TRBV12-3 or TRBV12-4 to TRBJ2-7, with D possibly being TRBD1 (6 bases). This CDR3 region has 15 residues. With 2 bases removed from V and 3 bases from J, the gap between germline ends came to 14 bases.

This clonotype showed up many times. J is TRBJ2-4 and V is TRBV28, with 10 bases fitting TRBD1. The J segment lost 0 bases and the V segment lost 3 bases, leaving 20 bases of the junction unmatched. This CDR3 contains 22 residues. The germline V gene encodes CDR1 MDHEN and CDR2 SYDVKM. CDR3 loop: CASSFVYGTGVDGSLAKNIQYF. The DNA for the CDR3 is TGTGCCAGCAGTTTTGTATATGGGACAGGGGTCGATGGTTCTCTAGCCAAAAACATTCAGTACTTC.

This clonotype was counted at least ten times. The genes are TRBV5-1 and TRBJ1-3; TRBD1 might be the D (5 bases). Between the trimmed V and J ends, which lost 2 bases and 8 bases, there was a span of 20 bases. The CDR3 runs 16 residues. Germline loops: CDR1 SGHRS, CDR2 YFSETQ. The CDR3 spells CASSFTFGDGAHTIYF. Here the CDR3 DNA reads TGCGCCAGCAGCTTTACTTTTGGGGACGGAGCACACACCATATATTTT.

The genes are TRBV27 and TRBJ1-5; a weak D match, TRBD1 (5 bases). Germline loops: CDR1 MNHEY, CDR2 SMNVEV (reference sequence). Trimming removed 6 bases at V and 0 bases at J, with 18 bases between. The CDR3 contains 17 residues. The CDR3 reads CASRPGRNFYSNQPQHF. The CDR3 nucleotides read TGTGCCAGCAGGCCGGGACGGAATTTTTATAGCAATCAGCCCCAGCATTTT.

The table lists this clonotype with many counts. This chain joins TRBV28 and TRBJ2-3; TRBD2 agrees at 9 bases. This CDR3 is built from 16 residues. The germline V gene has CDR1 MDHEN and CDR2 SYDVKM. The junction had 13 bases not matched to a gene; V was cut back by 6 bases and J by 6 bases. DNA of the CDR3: TGTGCCAGCAGCGAACTAGCGGGCGGCGAGACGGATACGCAGTATTTT. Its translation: CASSELAGGETDTQYF.

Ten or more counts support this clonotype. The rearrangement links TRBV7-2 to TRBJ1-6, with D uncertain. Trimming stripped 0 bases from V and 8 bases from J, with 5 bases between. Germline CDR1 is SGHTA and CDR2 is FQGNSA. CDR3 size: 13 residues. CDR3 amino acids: CASSLASDSPLHF. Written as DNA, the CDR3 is TGTGCCAGCAGCTTAGCCTCGGATTCACCCCTCCACTTT.

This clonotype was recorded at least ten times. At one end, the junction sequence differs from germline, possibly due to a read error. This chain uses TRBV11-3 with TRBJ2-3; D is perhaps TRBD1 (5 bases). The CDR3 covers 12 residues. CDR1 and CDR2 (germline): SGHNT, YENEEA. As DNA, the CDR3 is TGTGCCAGCAGCTTGGAGACAGAAACGCAGTATTTT. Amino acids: CASSLETETQYF.

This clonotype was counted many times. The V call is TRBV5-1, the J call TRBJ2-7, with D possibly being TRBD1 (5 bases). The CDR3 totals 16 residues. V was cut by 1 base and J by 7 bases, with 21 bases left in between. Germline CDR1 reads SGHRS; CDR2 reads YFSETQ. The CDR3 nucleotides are TGCGCCAGCAGCTTGTATGGCACAGGCCTTCGTGGGGAGCAGTACTTC. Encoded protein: CASSLYGTGLRGEQYF. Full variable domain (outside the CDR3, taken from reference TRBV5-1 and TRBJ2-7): KAGVTQTPRYLIKTRGQQVTLSCSPISGHRSVSWYQQTPGQGLQFLFEYFSETQRNKGNFPGRFSGRQFSNSRSEMNVSTLELGDSALYLCASSLYGTGLRGEQYFGPGTRLTVT.

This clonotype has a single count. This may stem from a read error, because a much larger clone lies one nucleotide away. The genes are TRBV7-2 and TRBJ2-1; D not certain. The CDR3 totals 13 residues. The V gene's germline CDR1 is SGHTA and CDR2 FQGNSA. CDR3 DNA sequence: TGTTCCAGCAGCCAGGTTCTAGAGGCTGAGCAGTTCTTC. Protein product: CSSSQVLEAEQFF.

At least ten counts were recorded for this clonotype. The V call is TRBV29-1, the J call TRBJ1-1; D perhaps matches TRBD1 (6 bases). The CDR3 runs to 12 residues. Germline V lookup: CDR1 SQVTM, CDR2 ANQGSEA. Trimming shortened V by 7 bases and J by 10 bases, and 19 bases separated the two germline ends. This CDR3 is CSARRDTKRAFF. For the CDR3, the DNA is TGCAGCGCCAGAAGGGACACAAAGAGAGCTTTCTTT.

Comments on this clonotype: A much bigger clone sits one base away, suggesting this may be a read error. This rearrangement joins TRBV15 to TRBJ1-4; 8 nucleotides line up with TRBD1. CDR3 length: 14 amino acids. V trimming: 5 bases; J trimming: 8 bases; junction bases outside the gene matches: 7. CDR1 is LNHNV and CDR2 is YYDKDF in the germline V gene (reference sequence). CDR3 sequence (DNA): TGTGCCACCAGCCTGGACAGGGTAGGCGAAAAACTGTTTTTT. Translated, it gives CATSLDRVGEKLFF.

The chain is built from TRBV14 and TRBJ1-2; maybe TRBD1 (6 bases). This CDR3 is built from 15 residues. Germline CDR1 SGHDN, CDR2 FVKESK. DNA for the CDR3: TGTTCCATCAGCCAAGTTCGGACAGACAACTATGGCTACACCTTC. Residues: CSISQVRTDNYGYTF.

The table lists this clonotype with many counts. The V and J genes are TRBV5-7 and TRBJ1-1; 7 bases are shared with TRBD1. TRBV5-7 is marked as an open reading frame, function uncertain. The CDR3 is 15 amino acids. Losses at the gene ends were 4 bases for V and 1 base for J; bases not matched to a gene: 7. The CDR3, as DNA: TGTGCCAGCAGCCCGCCGGGACAGAAGAACACTGAAGCTTTCTTT. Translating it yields CASSPPGQKNTEAFF.

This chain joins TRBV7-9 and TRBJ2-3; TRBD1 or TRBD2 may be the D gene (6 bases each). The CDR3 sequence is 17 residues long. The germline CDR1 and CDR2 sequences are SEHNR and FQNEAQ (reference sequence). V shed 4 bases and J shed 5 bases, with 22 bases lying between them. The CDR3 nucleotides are TGTGCCAGCAGCTCATTATTAGGGGGGCCGGTTTTAGATACGCAGTATTTT. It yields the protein CASSSLLGGPVLDTQYF.

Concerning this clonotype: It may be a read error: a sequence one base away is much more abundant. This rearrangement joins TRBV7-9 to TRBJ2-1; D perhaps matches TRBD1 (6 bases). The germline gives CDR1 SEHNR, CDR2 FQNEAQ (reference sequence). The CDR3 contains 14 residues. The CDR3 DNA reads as TGTGCCAACAGCCCGAGACAGGCCAACAATGAGCAGTTCTTC. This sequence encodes CANSPRQANNEQFF.